The 29 T cell receptor beta chains given below trace back to one sample, sequenced in a study of a mutant IDH1 vaccine in newly diagnosed glioma. Their cognate antigens are unknown. The protocol was immunoSEQ multiplex PCR, while the TCRdb copy is restricted to in-frame clones and leaves out a portion. This sample has some 66,000 clones, with under 90% found just once. Time point here: week 35, safety follow-up. Every vaccination contained 300 ug of the mutant IDH1 20-mer peptide and was paired with topical imiquimod. The material was PBMCs, obtained from a glioma patient whose treatment included an IDH1 peptide vaccine. The receptors shown here come from a man aged 30-40 years with glioma.

The chain links TRBV5-6 to TRBJ1-1, with D hard to call. This CDR3 spans 13 amino acids. The germline CDR1 and CDR2 sequences are SGHDT and YYEEEE. With 3 bases removed from V and 2 bases from J, the gap between germline ends came to 8 bases. CDR3 bases: TGTGCCAGCAGCTATCGATCAAACACTGAAGCTTTCTTT. Translating gives CASSYRSNTEAFF.

This chain uses TRBV6-5 with TRBJ2-1; a weak D match, TRBD2 (6 bases). Between the trimmed V and J ends, which lost 0 bases and 5 bases, there was a span of 14 bases. Germline lookup yields CDR1 MNHEY and CDR2 SVGAGI. This CDR3 region has 16 residues. The CDR3 protein is CASSYSRVAVNNEQFF. The CDR3 region has the DNA TGTGCCAGCAGTTACTCCAGGGTAGCGGTTAACAATGAGCAGTTCTTC.

The gene calls are TRBV28 and TRBJ1-4, with D unresolved. The length of the CDR3 is 13 residues. V gave up 5 bases and J gave up 4 bases, with 8 bases separating them. Germline assignment: CDR1 MDHEN and CDR2 SYDVKM. The CDR3 DNA sequence: TGTGCCAGCAGTGTACGGAATAATGAAAAACTGTTTTTT. Its protein product is CASSVRNNEKLFF.

This clone was seen only a few times. The rearrangement links TRBV6-4 to TRBJ1-1, with D possibly matching TRBD1 (5 bases). This CDR3 spans 12 amino acids. CDR1 and CDR2 from the germline V gene are MRHNA and SNTAGT. V shed 2 bases and J shed 7 bases, with 8 bases lying between them. CDR3 sequence: CASSDRRGEAFF. Written as DNA, the CDR3 is TGTGCCAGCAGTGACCGGAGGGGTGAAGCTTTCTTT.

V is TRBV9 and J is TRBJ1-1, with D uncertain. CDR3 length equals 12 residues. Trimming removed 5 bases from V and 0 bases from J, with 5 bases in between. The V gene's germline CDR1 is SGDLS and CDR2 YYNGEE. The CDR3 loop reads CASSPLNTEAFF. For the CDR3, the DNA is TGTGCCAGCAGTCCACTGAACACTGAAGCTTTCTTT.

The V call is TRBV28, the J call TRBJ1-4; D might be TRBD1 (5 bases). Germline-derived CDR1 and CDR2 are MDHEN and SYDVKM. The CDR3 consists of 14 residues. Trimming cost V 3 bases and J 8 bases, with 13 bases left between them. As DNA, the CDR3 is TGTGCCAGCAGTTTCCGGCAGGGAAGGGAAAAACTGTTTTTT. It encodes CASSFRQGREKLFF.

The chain couples TRBV2 to TRBJ1-1, with TRBD1 matching 7 bases. V was pared by 8 bases and J by 0 bases, with 3 bases of the junction left unmatched. Per the germline V gene, CDR1 is SNHLY and CDR2 is FYNNEI. The CDR3 spans 13 residues. The CDR3 here is CASGGQMNTEAFF. CDR3 DNA sequence: TGTGCCAGCGGGGGACAGATGAACACTGAAGCTTTCTTT.

The gene calls are TRBV10-2 and TRBJ2-7; TRBD1 might be the D (5 bases). The germline gives CDR1 WSHSY, CDR2 SAAADI. Trimming took 2 bases from V and 2 from J, leaving 7 bases between them. This CDR3 is 13 amino acids long. The CDR3 loop is CASSEDSPYEQYF. In DNA form, the CDR3 reads TGCGCCAGCAGTGAGGACAGCCCCTACGAGCAGTACTTC.

The V gene is TRBV10-2, the J gene TRBJ1-6; D is unresolved. The germline V gene encodes CDR1 WSHSY and CDR2 SAAADI. The CDR3 runs 12 residues. Trimming stripped 7 bases from V and 7 bases from J, with 8 bases between. This CDR3 reads CASTPGNSPLHF. The CDR3 DNA reads as TGCGCCAGCACCCCCGGGAATTCACCCCTCCACTTT.

This clone was recorded only once. The chain carries TRBV7-2 and TRBJ2-1; D perhaps matches TRBD2 (6 bases). Germline lookup yields CDR1 SGHTA and CDR2 FQGNSA. The V end lost 1 base, the J end lost 6 bases, and 13 bases lay between the germline ends. CDR3 length: 15 residues. Here the CDR3 DNA reads TGTGCCAGCAGCTTAGACCGGGGGATCGGCAATGAGCAGTTCTTC. Its protein is CASSLDRGIGNEQFF.

This chain uses TRBV13 with TRBJ2-5; TRBD2 aligns across 11 bases. The germline V gene has CDR1 PRHDT and CDR2 FYEKMQ (reference sequence). V shed 4 bases, J shed 2 bases, and the junction held 3 bases outside the gene matches. The CDR3 sequence is 15 residues long. CDR3 DNA: TGTGCCAGCAGCTCGACTAGCGGGGAACAAGAGACCCAGTACTTC. Its protein product is CASSSTSGEQETQYF.

This clone was observed a handful of times. The chain is built from TRBV6-5 and TRBJ1-5, with D possibly matching TRBD1 (6 bases). V was shortened by 2 bases and J by 4 bases, with 6 bases between the two germline ends. This CDR3 has 13 residues. CDR1 is MNHEY, CDR2 SVGAGI, per germline. The CDR3: CASSYGQNQPQHF. DNA of the CDR3: TGTGCCAGCAGTTACGGACAGAATCAGCCCCAGCATTTT.

The rearrangement links TRBV13 to TRBJ2-3, with 8 bases aligning to TRBD2. The germline V gene has CDR1 PRHDT and CDR2 FYEKMQ (reference sequence). J was trimmed by 5 bases and V by 5 bases; bases with no gene match: 9. CDR3 size: 15 residues. The CDR3 DNA reads as TGTGCCAGCAGCCCCCGGAGCGGGGGTGTAGATACGCAGTATTTT. Protein sequence: CASSPRSGGVDTQYF.

The V gene is TRBV7-8, the J gene TRBJ1-6; 8 positions match TRBD1. This CDR3 region has 17 residues. With V trimmed by 1 base and J by 0 bases, 2 bases remained unmatched. CDR1 is SGHVS and CDR2 is FQNEAQ in the germline V gene. The CDR3, as DNA: TGTGCCAGCAGCTTAGGGACAGGGTCCTCCTATAATTCACCCCTCCACTTT. This encodes CASSLGTGSSYNSPLHF.

The rearrangement uses TRBV21-1 and TRBJ2-7; the table's D call TRBD1 went unverified against the DNA. TRBV21-1 is described as a pseudogene. CDR3 size: 14 residues. The chain's CDR3 is CASSTGQLGYEQYF. The CDR3 coding sequence is TGTGCCAGCTCGACAGGCCAACTGGGCTACGAGCAGTACTTC.

The CDR3 spells CASSVQSGHHRDDSPLHF. CDR3 DNA sequence: TGTGCCAGCAGCGTACAATCGGGACACCACAGGGATGATTCACCCCTCCACTTT. This chain links TRBV9 with TRBJ1-6, with D possibly being TRBD1 (6 bases). Germline lookup yields CDR1 SGDLS and CDR2 YYNGEE. The CDR3 extends over 18 amino acids. Trimming shortened V by 1 base and J by 8 bases, and 22 bases separated the two germline ends.

The chain employs TRBV7-9 and TRBJ2-4; either TRBD1 or TRBD2 may fit D (6 bases each). Looked up from germline, CDR1 is SEHNR and CDR2 is FQNEAQ (reference sequence). V was clipped by 1 base and J by 3 bases, with 13 bases between them. This CDR3 has 16 amino acids. CDR3 region: CASSLGRDIGKNIQYF. CDR3 in DNA: TGTGCCAGCAGCTTAGGGAGGGACATCGGCAAAAACATTCAGTACTTC.

The rearrangement uses TRBV28 and TRBJ1-2; D unresolved. V lost 7 bases to trimming and J lost 4 bases, with 7 bases between them. The CDR3 sequence is 11 residues long. CDR1 MDHEN and CDR2 SYDVKM come from the germline V gene. Here the CDR3 reads CASNKGYGYTF. For the CDR3, the DNA is TGTGCCAGCAATAAGGGCTATGGCTACACCTTC.

This chain connects TRBV15 to TRBJ2-1; 9 positions agree with TRBD1. The trim removed 2 bases at V and 3 bases at J, leaving 5 bases unmatched. Germline CDR1 LNHNV, CDR2 YYDKDF (reference sequence). CDR3 size: 16 residues. This CDR3 is CATSRTSGQGYNEQFF. CDR3 coding DNA: TGTGCCACCAGCAGAACCTCGGGACAGGGCTACAATGAGCAGTTCTTC.

The rearrangement links TRBV7-9 to TRBJ2-7, with TRBD1 identical over 8 bases. The V segment lost 5 bases and the J segment 1 base; nucleotides outside the gene matches: 10. Germline values: CDR1 SEHNR, CDR2 FQNEAQ (reference sequence). The CDR3 spans 16 residues. In DNA, the CDR3 is TGTGCCAGCAGCCGGACAGGGCCGAGGAAATCCTACGAGCAGTACTTC. Residues: CASSRTGPRKSYEQYF.

This clone showed up just a few times. The gene calls are TRBV7-9 and TRBJ2-2, with D perhaps TRBD1 (5 bases). Germline loops: CDR1 SEHNR, CDR2 FQNEAQ (reference sequence). The CDR3 totals 16 residues. V dropped 1 base and J dropped 0 bases, with 9 bases sitting between them. CDR3 loop: CASSLDGASNTGELFF. The CDR3 coding sequence is TGTGCCAGCAGCTTAGATGGGGCCTCGAACACCGGGGAGCTGTTTTTT.

This clone has a single count. The rearrangement links TRBV14 to TRBJ2-1, with a possible D match to TRBD1 (6 bases). This CDR3 region has 12 residues. CDR1 is SGHDN, CDR2 FVKESK, per germline. Deletions cut 4 bases from V and 10 bases from J, with 11 bases between. The CDR3 nucleotides are TGTGCCAGCAGCCTTACAGGGAGCGAGCAGTTCTTC. Translated, it gives CASSLTGSEQFF.

This clone appeared once. CDR3 protein: CASSEAGAQYF. The CDR3 DNA follows: TGCGCCAGCAGTGAGGCTGGGGCCCAGTACTTC. The chain links TRBV10-2 to TRBJ2-5; D is unresolved. Germline V lookup: CDR1 WSHSY, CDR2 SAAADI. V was cut by 2 bases and J by 9 bases, with 7 bases left in between. The CDR3 length is 11 residues.

V gene TRBV18 combines with J gene TRBJ1-2, with D possibly matching TRBD1 (5 bases). Germline V CDR1 and CDR2: KGHSH, LQKENI. Trimming shortened V by 3 bases and J by 4 bases, and 18 bases separated the two germline ends. This CDR3 region has 16 residues. The CDR3 region has the DNA TGTGCCAGCTCACCTACCCAGGACGGCGGGGGCTATGGCTACACCTTC. Translated: CASSPTQDGGGYGYTF. The whole variable domain, remainder taken from reference TRBV18 and TRBJ1-2, is NAGVMQNPRHLVRRRGQEARLRCSPMKGHSHVYWYRQLPEEGLKFMVYLQKENIIDESGMPKERFSAEFPKEGPSILRIQQVVRGDSAAYFCASSPTQDGGGYGYTFGSGTRLTVV.

The DNA of the CDR3 is TGTGCCAGCAGTTACTCGGTCTCTGGGGCCAACGTCCTGACTTTC. As protein: CASSYSVSGANVLTF. The chain links TRBV6-5 to TRBJ2-6, with no clear D. Trimming pared 0 bases from V and 0 bases from J, leaving 3 bases between. This CDR3 has 15 amino acids. CDR1 MNHEY and CDR2 SVGAGI come from the germline V gene.

In regard to this clone: The sample carries other DNA sequences with the same CDR3. The rearrangement uses TRBV5-1 and TRBJ1-2; TRBD1 might be the D (5 bases). The length of the CDR3 is 18 residues. CDR1 is SGHRS and CDR2 is YFSETQ in the germline V gene. Trimming cost V 5 bases and J 0 bases, with 23 bases left between them. Here the CDR3 reads CASRRGAVSKSSNYGYTF. The CDR3 bases are TGCGCCAGCAGAAGAGGGGCTGTCAGCAAATCATCTAACTATGGCTACACCTTC.

CDR3 in DNA: TGTGCCAGCAGCCTCGGTACAGCGGGGGACCAAGAGACCCAGTACTTC. It yields the protein CASSLGTAGDQETQYF. This chain links TRBV9 with TRBJ2-5; 8 nucleotides line up with TRBD2. The junction had 8 bases not matched to a gene; V was cut back by 4 bases and J by 0 bases. The CDR3 covers 16 residues. Looked up from germline, CDR1 is SGDLS and CDR2 is YYNGEE.

In DNA, the CDR3 is TGCGCCAGCAGTGAGGGGAGGACGGGGAACACTGAAGCTTTCTTT. Protein sequence: CASSEGRTGNTEAFF. This chain links TRBV10-1 with TRBJ1-1, with D hard to call. Per the germline V gene, CDR1 is WNHNN and CDR2 is SYGVQD (reference sequence). The V end lost 2 bases, the J end lost 1 base, and 11 bases lay between the germline ends. The CDR3 consists of 15 residues.

The chain uses TRBV5-1 and TRBJ2-7; 11 nucleotides align to TRBD1. V was clipped by 4 bases and J by 3 bases; unmatched bases: 6. Per the germline V gene, CDR1 is SGHRS and CDR2 is YFSETQ. CDR3 size: 15 residues. Written as DNA, the CDR3 is TGCGCCAGCAGCCCGGGGACAGGGGGGTTCTACGAGCAGTACTTC. This gives the protein CASSPGTGGFYEQYF.